The 23 T cell receptor beta chains in this list originate from one sample, sequenced in a study of T-cell reconstitution after alpha-beta-depleted transplantation in children. Unique molecular identifiers were incorporated during preparation of the TCRbeta library. One entry per CDR3 protein, called by TCRdb with MiXCR from the PCR reads. The data contain about 420,000 distinct CDR3 sequences, around 15% of them seen just once; the ten biggest clones take up over 25%. Sequences were derived from PBMCs, mostly from graft donor cells, sampled 360 days after TCRalphabeta/CD19-depleted stem cell transplant. Receptors originate from a boy younger than two who had a stem cell transplant for Wiskott-Aldrich syndrome, so the T cells may come from the graft donor.

V and J are TRBV29-1 and TRBJ2-3; TRBD2 aligns across 7 bases. Germline values: CDR1 SQVTM, CDR2 ANQGSEA. CDR3 length equals 12 residues. V was pared by 2 bases and J by 5 bases, with 1 base of the junction left unmatched. CDR3 bases: TGCAGCGTTGAACGGGGGGAAGATACGCAGTATTTT. Protein product: CSVERGEDTQYF.

The chain combines TRBV25-1 with TRBJ2-7; no clear D. The V end lost 5 bases, the J end lost 2 bases, and 10 bases lay between the germline ends. Germline V gene lookup returns CDR1 MGHDK and CDR2 SYGVNS. The CDR3 is 13 amino acids. The CDR3 protein is CASSSLLPYEQYF. CDR3 bases: TGTGCCAGCAGTTCTCTCCTGCCCTACGAGCAGTACTTC.

This rearrangement joins TRBV7-2 to TRBJ2-5; tentative D call: TRBD1 (5 bases). Germline V gives CDR1 SGHTA, CDR2 FQGNSA. The germline V and J ends were trimmed by 3 bases and 5 bases, with 10 bases remaining between them. The CDR3 extends over 13 amino acids. CDR3 in amino acids: CASSFKGVETQYF. The CDR3 DNA is TGTGCCAGCAGCTTTAAAGGGGTGGAGACCCAGTACTTC.

This clonotype was detected a few times. CDR3 sequence reads: CASSISGRAYEQYF. The CDR3 DNA reads as TGCGCCAGCAGCATCTCAGGGAGGGCCTACGAGCAGTACTTC. This chain joins TRBV5-1 and TRBJ2-7; 7 bases are a match to TRBD2. Germline CDR1 is SGHRS and CDR2 is YFSETQ. The CDR3 sequence is 14 residues long. V dropped 4 bases and J dropped 2; count of bases not matched to a gene: 6.

This clonotype was detected once. This rearrangement joins TRBV9 to TRBJ2-5; 10 nucleotides match TRBD2. The CDR3 spans 16 residues. J was trimmed by 3 bases and V by 2 bases; bases with no gene match: 7. Germline loops: CDR1 SGDLS, CDR2 YYNGEE. The CDR3 DNA sequence: TGTGCCAGCAGCGTGGCCCTAGCGGGAGTTGAAGAGACCCAGTACTTC. Protein product: CASSVALAGVEETQYF.

The table lists this clonotype with a few counts. The rearrangement joins TRBV20-1 to TRBJ2-1; the D is unclear. V was trimmed by 6 bases and J by 5 bases, leaving 14 bases between them. The CDR3 sequence is 13 residues long. Germline CDR1 reads DFQATT; CDR2 reads SNEGSKA (reference sequence). The CDR3 DNA sequence: TGCAGTGCCCCCCGAGAGGCCAACAATGAGCAGTTCTTC. Translating gives CSAPREANNEQFF.

This clonotype was picked up many times. The chain links TRBV28 to TRBJ2-7; TRBD1 matches 10 bases. This CDR3 has 16 residues. Germline V gene data show CDR1 as MDHEN and CDR2 as SYDVKM. Unmatched junction bases numbered 9, after V lost 7 bases and J lost 0 bases. CDR3 residues: CASTRTGGWGSYEQYF. CDR3 bases: TGTGCCAGCACTCGGACAGGGGGTTGGGGCTCCTACGAGCAGTACTTC.

This clonotype was observed a handful of times. This chain links TRBV12-3 or TRBV12-4 with TRBJ1-1; tentatively, D is TRBD1 (6 bases). The V gene lost 3 bases and the J gene lost 0 bases, with 8 bases spanning the gap. The CDR3 is made up of 14 amino acids. CDR3 nucleotide sequence: TGTGCCAGCAGTTTCGGGGGCCTGAACACTGAAGCTTTCTTT. It translates to CASSFGGLNTEAFF.

V gene TRBV5-1 combines with J gene TRBJ2-4, with D unresolved. The CDR3 spans 14 residues. CDR1 is SGHRS and CDR2 is YFSETQ in the germline V gene. Trimming left V 4 bases short and J 2 bases short, with 10 bases between. CDR3 amino acids: CASSPLATKNIQYF. CDR3 nucleotide sequence: TGCGCCAGCAGCCCTTTGGCGACCAAAAACATTCAGTACTTC.

Only a few counts were recorded for this clonotype. This chain links TRBV12-5 with TRBJ2-2; D is perhaps TRBD2 (5 bases). The CDR3 totals 16 residues. Germline-derived CDR1 and CDR2 are LGHNT and FRNRAP. Trimming shortened V by 0 bases and J by 8 bases, and 16 bases separated the two germline ends. Written as DNA, the CDR3 is TGTGCTAGTGGTTTGGTACGAGGGCAACTAGTGGGGGAGCTGTTTTTT. Amino acids: CASGLVRGQLVGELFF.

This clonotype has a handful of counts. V is TRBV28 and J is TRBJ2-5; D is ambiguous. The V end was cut by 4 bases, the J end by 7 bases, with 4 bases between. The CDR3 is made up of 10 amino acids. Germline V lookup: CDR1 MDHEN, CDR2 SYDVKM. CDR3 sequence reads: CASSSGTQYF. CDR3 sequence (DNA): TGTGCCAGCAGTTCAGGGACCCAGTACTTC.

This clonotype turned up a few times. The chain is built from TRBV12-3 or TRBV12-4 and TRBJ2-3, with a weak D call TRBD1 (6 bases). This CDR3 has 12 residues. The V end was cut by 8 bases, the J end by 2 bases, with 8 bases between. The CDR3, as DNA: TGTGCCAGCCGGGACACCACAGATACGCAGTATTTT. This sequence encodes CASRDTTDTQYF.

This clonotype was observed at least ten times. This sequence joins TRBV24-1 and TRBJ2-1; 10 bases agree with TRBD2. The CDR3 has 17 residues. After removal of 4 bases from V and 6 bases from J, the junction contained 11 bases not matched to a gene. Germline V CDR1 and CDR2: KGHDR, SFDVKD. The CDR3 is CATSDHSGTSEGNEQFF. CDR3 nucleotides: TGTGCCACCAGTGACCATTCCGGGACTAGCGAGGGCAATGAGCAGTTCTTC.

This clonotype occurred a few times. This rearrangement joins TRBV29-1 to TRBJ2-2; 13 bases fit TRBD2. Germline assignment: CDR1 SQVTM and CDR2 ANQGSEA. V dropped 6 bases and J dropped 5; count of bases not matched to a gene: 6. This CDR3 spans 15 amino acids. This CDR3 reads CSVAGLAGETGELFF. CDR3 nucleotide sequence: TGCAGCGTGGCCGGACTAGCGGGAGAAACCGGGGAGCTGTTTTTT.

This clonotype has more than one count but fewer than ten. This chain links TRBV6-2 or TRBV6-3 with TRBJ1-2; no clear D. Germline V lookup: CDR1 MNHEY, CDR2 SVGEGT. There are 9 residues in the CDR3. V gave up 8 bases and J gave up 6 bases, with 4 bases separating them. The CDR3, as DNA: TGTGCCAGCGGGGATGGCTACACCTTC. Residues: CASGDGYTF.

This clonotype was observed a handful of times. The chain uses TRBV7-9 and TRBJ2-5, with 9 bases identical to TRBD1. The CDR3 spans 15 residues. Unmatched junction bases numbered 7, after V lost 5 bases and J lost 3 bases. The germline V gene encodes CDR1 SEHNR and CDR2 FQNEAQ (reference sequence). CDR3 sequence: CASSAGTGPKETQYF. The CDR3 DNA follows: TGTGCCAGCAGCGCGGGGACAGGGCCTAAAGAGACCCAGTACTTC.

The chain carries TRBV15 and TRBJ1-1; a possible D gene is TRBD1 (5 bases). Germline V gene data show CDR1 as LNHNV and CDR2 as YYDKDF (reference sequence). The CDR3 sequence is 16 residues long. The germline V and J ends were trimmed by 4 bases and 1 base, with 16 bases remaining between them. This CDR3 is CATSNGRPGQNTEAFF. CDR3 sequence (DNA): TGTGCCACCAGCAACGGGAGGCCTGGACAGAACACTGAAGCTTTCTTT.

This clonotype was picked up a small number of times. The chain carries TRBV29-1 and TRBJ2-7; maybe TRBD1 (5 bases). Trimming stripped 6 bases from V and 2 bases from J, with 14 bases between. CDR3 length equals 13 residues. Looked up from germline, CDR1 is SQVTM and CDR2 is ANQGSEA. CDR3 coding DNA: TGCAGCGTCCCAGGGTCGAATCCCTACGAGCAGTACTTC. Protein product: CSVPGSNPYEQYF.

J is TRBJ2-7 and V is TRBV10-3, with D maybe TRBD1 (6 bases). The CDR3 contains 12 residues. Trimming pared 4 bases from V and 4 bases from J, leaving 8 bases between. The V gene's germline CDR1 is ENHRY and CDR2 SYGVKD. The CDR3 spells CAISAQGYEQYF. Here the CDR3 DNA reads TGTGCCATCAGTGCCCAGGGGTACGAGCAGTACTTC.

There are a few counts of this clonotype. This chain links TRBV24-1 with TRBJ2-5; the match to TRBD2 covers 7 bases. Germline V gene lookup returns CDR1 KGHDR and CDR2 SFDVKD. V dropped 3 bases and J dropped 5; count of bases not matched to a gene: 2. The CDR3 sequence is 13 residues long. The CDR3 nucleotides are TGTGCCACCAGTGATGCCGGGGGGGAGACCCAGTACTTC. It encodes CATSDAGGETQYF.

Only a few counts were recorded for this clonotype. CDR3 sequence: CSVDRQRRGGVLNEQFF. The CDR3 region has the DNA TGCAGCGTTGACCGACAAAGACGAGGCGGAGTGCTGAATGAGCAGTTCTTC. The chain joins TRBV29-1 to TRBJ2-1; D remains ambiguous. Germline CDR1 SQVTM, CDR2 ANQGSEA. Trimming cost V 3 bases and J 7 bases, with 25 bases left between them. The length of the CDR3 is 17 residues.

This clonotype was observed a handful of times. The chain is built from TRBV6-1 and TRBJ1-2, with D unclear. Germline V gene sequence: CDR1 MNHNS, CDR2 SASEGT. The CDR3 runs 10 residues. V dropped 3 bases and J dropped 6 bases, with 2 bases sitting between them. CDR3 region: CASSDHGYTF. DNA of the CDR3: TGTGCCAGCAGTGACCATGGCTACACCTTC.

The rearrangement links TRBV7-2 to TRBJ1-6; D remains unclear. CDR3 length: 13 amino acids. Germline-derived CDR1 and CDR2 are SGHTA and FQGNSA. V shed 3 bases and J shed 7 bases, with 7 bases lying between them. The CDR3 DNA sequence: TGTGCCAGCAGCTTCACGTTCAATTCACCCCTCCACTTT. Protein sequence: CASSFTFNSPLHF.